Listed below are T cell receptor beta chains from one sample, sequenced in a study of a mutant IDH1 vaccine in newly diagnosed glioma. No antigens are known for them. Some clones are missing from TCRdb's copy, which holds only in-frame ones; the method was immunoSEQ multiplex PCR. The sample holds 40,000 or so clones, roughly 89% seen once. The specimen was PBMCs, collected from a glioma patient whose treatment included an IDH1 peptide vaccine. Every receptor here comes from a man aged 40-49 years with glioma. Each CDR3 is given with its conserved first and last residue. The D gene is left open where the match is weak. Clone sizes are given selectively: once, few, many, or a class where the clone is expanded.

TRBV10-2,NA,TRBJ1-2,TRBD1,CANSRLTGGGGYTF,TGCGCCAACAGCAGACTTACAGGGGGTGGAGGCTACACCTTC
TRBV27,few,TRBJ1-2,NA,CASRQTANYGYTF,TGTGCCAGCAGACAGACAGCTAACTATGGCTACACCTTC
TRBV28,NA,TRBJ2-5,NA,CASSLIVSEETQYF,TGTGCCAGCAGTTTAATCGTTTCCGAAGAGACCCAGTACTTC
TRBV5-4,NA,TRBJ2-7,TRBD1,CASSSRDRGVDEQYF,TGTGCCAGCAGCTCCCGGGACAGGGGTGTCGACGAGCAGTACTTC
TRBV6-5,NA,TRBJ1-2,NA,CASTTPQAANYGYTF,TGTGCCAGCACCACACCGCAGGCGGCCAACTATGGCTACACCTTC
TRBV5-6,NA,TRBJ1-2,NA,CASSLERGRTYGYTF,TGTGCCAGCAGCTTGGAACGGGGGCGAACCTATGGCTACACCTTC
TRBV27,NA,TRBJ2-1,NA,CASSLAGPNNEQFF,TGTGCCAGCAGTTTAGCGGGGCCCAACAATGAGCAGTTCTTC
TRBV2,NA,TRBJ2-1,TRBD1,CASSVDRGRNEQFF,TGTGCCAGCAGTGTTGACAGGGGGAGGAATGAGCAGTTCTTC
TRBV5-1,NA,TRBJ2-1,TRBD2,CASSAQRWTSGLSSYNEQFF,TGCGCCAGCAGCGCCCAAAGGTGGACTAGCGGGCTCAGCTCCTACAATGAGCAGTTCTTC
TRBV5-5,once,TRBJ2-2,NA,CASSLVILAFGGELFF,TGTGCCAGCAGCTTGGTGATCCTAGCCTTTGGGGGGGAGCTGTTTTTT
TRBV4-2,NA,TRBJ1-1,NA,CASSLAGLAFF,TGTGCCAGCAGCCTGGCAGGTTTAGCTTTCTTT
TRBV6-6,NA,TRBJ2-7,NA,CASSVSQSEQYF,TGTGCCAGCAGTGTTTCCCAGTCCGAGCAGTACTTC
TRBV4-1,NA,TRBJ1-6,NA,CASSQGRDTDSPLHF,TGCGCCAGCAGCCAAGGTAGGGACACGGATTCACCCCTCCACTTT
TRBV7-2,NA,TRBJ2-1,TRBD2,CASSRGLAGNNEQFF,TGTGCCAGCAGCCGCGGACTAGCGGGTAACAATGAGCAGTTCTTC
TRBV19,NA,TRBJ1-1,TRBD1,CASSGQATNTEAFF,TGTGCCAGTAGTGGACAGGCTACGAACACTGAAGCTTTCTTT
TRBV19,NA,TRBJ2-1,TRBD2,CATQGLAGGYEQFF,TGTGCCACCCAGGGACTAGCGGGAGGGTATGAGCAGTTCTTC
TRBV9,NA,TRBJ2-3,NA,CASSVGGWDTDTQYF,TGTGCCAGCAGCGTAGGGGGGTGGGACACAGATACGCAGTATTTT
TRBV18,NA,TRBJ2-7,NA,CASSPPSGTYEQYF,TGTGCCAGCTCACCACCGAGCGGCACCTACGAGCAGTACTTC
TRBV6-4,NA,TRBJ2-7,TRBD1,CASRAQGAGAYEQYF,TGTGCCAGCAGGGCACAGGGGGCGGGCGCCTACGAGCAGTACTTC
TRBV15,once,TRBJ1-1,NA,CATSRVGSNTEAFF,TGTGCCACCAGCAGAGTCGGGTCGAACACTGAAGCTTTCTTT
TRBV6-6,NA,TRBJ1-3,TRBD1,CASSQQGRAGNTIYF,TGTGCCAGCAGTCAACAGGGGCGCGCGGGAAACACCATATATTTT
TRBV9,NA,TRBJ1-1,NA,CASSPWGQENTEAFF,TGTGCCAGCAGCCCTTGGGGGCAGGAAAACACTGAAGCTTTCTTT
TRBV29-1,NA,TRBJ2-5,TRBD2,CSPTSGWGGETQYF,TGCAGCCCCACTAGCGGGTGGGGGGGAGAGACCCAGTACTTC
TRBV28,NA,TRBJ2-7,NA,CATRGGFAYEQYF,TGTGCCACCCGGGGCGGATTCGCCTACGAGCAGTACTTC
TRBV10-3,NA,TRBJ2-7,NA,CAISDSGFREQYF,TGTGCCATCAGTGATTCGGGATTCCGCGAGCAGTACTTC
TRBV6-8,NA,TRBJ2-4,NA,CASSLSGGIQYF,TGTGCCAGCAGTCTAAGTGGGGGCATTCAGTACTTC
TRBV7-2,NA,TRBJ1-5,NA,CASSLGQGRVQPQHF,TGTGCCAGCAGCTTAGGGCAGGGGCGAGTTCAGCCCCAGCATTTT
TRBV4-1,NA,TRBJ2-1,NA,CASSVRESDNEQFF,TGCGCCAGCAGCGTCCGGGAGTCGGACAATGAGCAGTTCTTC
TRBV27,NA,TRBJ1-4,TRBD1,CASSTRTGEKLFF,TGTGCCAGCAGTACGCGGACAGGGGAAAAACTGTTTTTT